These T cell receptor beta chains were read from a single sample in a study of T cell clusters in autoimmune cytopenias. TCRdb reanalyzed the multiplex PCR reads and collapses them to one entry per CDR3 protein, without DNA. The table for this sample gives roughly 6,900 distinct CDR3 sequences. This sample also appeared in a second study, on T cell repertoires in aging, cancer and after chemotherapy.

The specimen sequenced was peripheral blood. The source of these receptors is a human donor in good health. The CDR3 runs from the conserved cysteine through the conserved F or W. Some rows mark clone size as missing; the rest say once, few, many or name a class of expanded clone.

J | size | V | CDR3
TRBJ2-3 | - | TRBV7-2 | CASSSSGVRTDTQYF
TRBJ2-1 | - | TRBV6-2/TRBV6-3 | CASSYLDRGSYNEQFF
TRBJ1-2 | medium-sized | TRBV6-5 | CASSPDDLAYGYTF
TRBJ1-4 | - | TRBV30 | CAWRGRDRPNEKLFF
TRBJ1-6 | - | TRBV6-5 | CASSFPGDNSPLHF
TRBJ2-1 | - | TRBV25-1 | CASSDVAEGTYNEQFF
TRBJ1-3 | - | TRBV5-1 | CASSLVAGQSSGNTIYF
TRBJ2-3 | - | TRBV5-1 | CASSSDSGADTQYF
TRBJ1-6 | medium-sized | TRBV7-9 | CASKSQGWSYNSPLHF
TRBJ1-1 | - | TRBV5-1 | CASSLLGVATGTEAFF
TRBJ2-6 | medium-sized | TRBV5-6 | CASSPGVQTNVLTF
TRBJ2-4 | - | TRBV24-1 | CATSDSRDTKNIQYF
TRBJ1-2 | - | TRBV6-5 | CASRDRGRGGYTF
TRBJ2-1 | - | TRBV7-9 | CASSTTSGHYNEQFF
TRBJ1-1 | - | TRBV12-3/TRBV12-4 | CASSFSSGPHPNTEAFF
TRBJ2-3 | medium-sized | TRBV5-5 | CASSLEGDTQYF
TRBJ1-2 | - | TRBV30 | CALELGYGYTF
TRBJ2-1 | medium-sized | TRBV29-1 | CSAVPNRGGDEQFF
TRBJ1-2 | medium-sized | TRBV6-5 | CASGPRAAGGYTF
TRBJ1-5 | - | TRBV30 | CAWSVRGQVHQPQHF
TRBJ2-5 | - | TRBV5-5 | CASSSPGQGRVSGETQYF
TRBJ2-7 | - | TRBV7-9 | CASSPRGGVEQYF
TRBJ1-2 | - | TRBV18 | CASSLTGGADGYTF
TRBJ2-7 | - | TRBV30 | CAWSTREASGRQYEQYF
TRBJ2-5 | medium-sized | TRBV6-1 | CAGLAGGPEKTQYF
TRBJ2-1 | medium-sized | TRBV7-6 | CASRFGTGPSNEQFF
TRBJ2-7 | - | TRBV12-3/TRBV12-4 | CASTRDSRSYEQYF
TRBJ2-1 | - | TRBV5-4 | CASSSLAGGIYNEQFF
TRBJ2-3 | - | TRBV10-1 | CAVHRGQSGTDTQYF
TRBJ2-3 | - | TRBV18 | CASSPTSSSTDTQYF
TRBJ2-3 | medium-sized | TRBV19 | CASSNGVPDTQYF
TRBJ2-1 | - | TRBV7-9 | CASSSFLQSNEQFF
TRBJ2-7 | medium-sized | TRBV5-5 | CASSLTRGHEQYF
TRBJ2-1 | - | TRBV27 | CASSRPGLAAKGYNEQFF
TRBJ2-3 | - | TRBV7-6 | CASSNTQLADTDTQYF
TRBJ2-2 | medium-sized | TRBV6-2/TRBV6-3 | CASSDRDRGVGELFF